This T cell receptor beta chain was retrieved from a study of cytomegalovirus exposure and HLA in healthy donors. About the research overall: An analysis done earlier identified 100 million to 140 million unique TCR beta sequences from about 180 million T cells. Study-level points and caveats: TCR beta V- and J-gene trimming was later associated with a missense DCLRE1C variant. Most of the CMV-associated TCR beta chains (in a later analysis) appeared to be HLA-restricted. Researchers had no immune exposure information except CMV serostatus available.

A note on this clone: Its antigen is undetermined.

With 60 Vbeta and 13 Jbeta primers, the PCR was carried out. Only in-frame clones appear in the TCRdb table, and some are missing; sequencing was by immunoSEQ multiplex PCR. The sample records about 96,000 clones, around 79% being singletons. Germline assignment: CDR1 LNHDA and CDR2 SQIVND (reference sequence). Trimming at V came to 4 bases and at J to 4 bases, leaving 4 bases not matched to a gene. The CDR3 sequence is 15 residues long. The V gene is TRBV19, the J gene TRBJ2-1; 10 nucleotides agree with TRBD2. Sequencing input: PBMCs. This receptor was taken from a woman between 65 and 79 years old in good health and CMV-seropositive. The CDR3 DNA sequence: TGTGCCAGTAGTACGCGGACTAGCGGATACAATGAGCAGTTCTTC. It yields the protein CASSTRTSGYNEQFF.